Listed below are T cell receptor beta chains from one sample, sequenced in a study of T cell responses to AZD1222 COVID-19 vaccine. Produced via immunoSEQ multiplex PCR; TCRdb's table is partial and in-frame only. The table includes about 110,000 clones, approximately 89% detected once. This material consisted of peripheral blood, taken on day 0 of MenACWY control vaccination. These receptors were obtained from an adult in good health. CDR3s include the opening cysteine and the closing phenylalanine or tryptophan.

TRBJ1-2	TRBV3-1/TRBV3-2	CASSQGPGYTF
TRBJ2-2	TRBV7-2	CASSPAGGNTGELFF
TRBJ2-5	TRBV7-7	CASSLGQGKETQYF
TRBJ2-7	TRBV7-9	CASSSGRGYEQYF
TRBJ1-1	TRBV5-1	CASRSHTEAFF
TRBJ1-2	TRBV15	CATSRGGQGQGGYTF
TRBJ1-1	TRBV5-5	CASSRGTSTEAFF
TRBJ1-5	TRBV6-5	CASRSRGLGNQPQHF
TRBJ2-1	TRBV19	CASSGQGGNEQFF
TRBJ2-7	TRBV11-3	CASSPGQGYEQYF
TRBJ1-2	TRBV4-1	CASSQGQAANYGYTF
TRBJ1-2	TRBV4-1	CASSQGNDRAYGYTF
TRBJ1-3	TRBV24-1	CATSDLLGSYDSHSGNTIYF
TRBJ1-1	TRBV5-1	CASSLGAGPTEAFF
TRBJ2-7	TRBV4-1	CASRPAGGPYEQYF
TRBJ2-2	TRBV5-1	CASSSGVSGGELFF
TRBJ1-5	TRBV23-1	CASSQSRVYNQPQHF
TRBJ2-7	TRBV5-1	CASSLEVRLGSDEQYF
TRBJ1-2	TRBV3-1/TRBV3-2	CASSQDSGAGGYTF
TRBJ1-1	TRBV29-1	CSCSMTVNTEAFF
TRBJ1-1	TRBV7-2	CASSPSGQGWTEAFF
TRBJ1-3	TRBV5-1	CASSAGQSGNTIYF
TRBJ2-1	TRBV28	CASEVPSGGYNEQFF
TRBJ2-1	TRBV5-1	CASSPGTSGGGDEQFF